The next 22 T cell receptor beta chains were all read from a single sample in a study of blood T cell repertoires in COVID-19 (TCRdb year 2020). Library method: the immunoSEQ multiplex PCR assay. TCRdb's version of the immuneACCESS table is confined to in-frame rearrangements and falls short of the full clone set. An unresolved V gene accounts for under half of the shortfall where checked; the remainder is of unknown origin. This sample holds approximately 280,000 clones; roughly 90% were observed only once. The ten largest clones add up to about 4.6% of the sample. Material for sequencing was peripheral blood. These receptors were collected from a man aged 35 to 55 with acute or convalescent COVID-19.

The J gene is TRBJ1-1, the V gene TRBV13; 7 bases are a match to TRBD1. There are 14 residues in the CDR3. Germline-derived CDR1 and CDR2 are PRHDT and FYEKMQ (reference sequence). V gave up 5 bases and J gave up 11 bases; unmatched junction bases: 14. The CDR3 sequence is CASSPWGRGEDAFF. The CDR3 nucleotides are TGTGCCAGCAGCCCCTGGGGCAGGGGGGAAGATGCTTTCTTT.

J is TRBJ2-7 and V is TRBV2, with 8 bases aligning to TRBD2. The CDR3 spans 14 residues. V shed 5 bases and J 3 bases; nucleotides not matched to a gene: 6. Germline V gene lookup returns CDR1 SNHLY and CDR2 FYNNEI. This CDR3 reads CASSFQRGSYEQYF. The CDR3 coding sequence is TGTGCCAGCAGTTTCCAGCGGGGGAGCTACGAGCAGTACTTC.

This clone was detected only a few times. This sequence joins TRBV12-5 and TRBJ1-2; 7 bases agree with TRBD1. V trimming: 8 bases; J trimming: 4 bases; junction bases outside the gene matches: 7. CDR1 and CDR2 from the germline V gene are LGHNT and FRNRAP. This CDR3 comprises 13 residues. The CDR3 spells CASSPGTAYGYTF. The CDR3 region has the DNA TGTGCTAGTTCACCGGGGACAGCCTATGGCTACACCTTC.

The genes are TRBV30 and TRBJ1-1; TRBD1 matches 8 bases. This CDR3 spans 15 amino acids. The germline V gene encodes CDR1 GTSNPN and CDR2 SVGIG (reference sequence). V dropped 3 bases and J dropped 6; count of bases not matched to a gene: 12. CDR3: CAWSIKTGVIAEAFF. The DNA for the CDR3 is TGTGCCTGGAGCATAAAGACAGGGGTAATCGCTGAAGCTTTCTTT.

This clone occurred once. The chain employs TRBV11-3 and TRBJ2-1; a possible D gene is TRBD2 (6 bases). Per germline, CDR1 SGHNT and CDR2 YENEEA. The V end lost 3 bases, the J end lost 7 bases, and 16 bases lay between the germline ends. The CDR3 totals 15 residues. CDR3 nucleotide sequence: TGTGCCAGCAGCTTGGACGGGGGATTTAGGAATGAGCAGTTCTTC. Its protein is CASSLDGGFRNEQFF.

V is TRBV6-5 and J is TRBJ2-1; 8 bases map to TRBD2. The germline gives CDR1 MNHEY, CDR2 SVGAGI. Trimming at V came to 2 bases and at J to 0 bases, leaving 3 bases not matched to a gene. This CDR3 spans 16 amino acids. Here the CDR3 DNA reads TGTGCCAGCAGTTACACCGGGGGGGGCTCCTACAATGAGCAGTTCTTC. Translating gives CASSYTGGGSYNEQFF.

V gene TRBV7-8 combines with J gene TRBJ1-5, with D uncertain. The V end was cut by 5 bases, the J end by 5 bases, with 10 bases between. Per the germline V gene, CDR1 is SGHVS and CDR2 is FQNEAQ. The CDR3 runs 13 residues. This CDR3 is CASSPDGYQPQHF. The CDR3 nucleotides read TGTGCCAGCAGCCCTGACGGGTATCAGCCCCAGCATTTT.

The chain carries TRBV3-1 (or the pseudogene TRBV3-2) and TRBJ1-2, with D maybe TRBD1 (5 bases). The CDR3 has 17 amino acids. V shed 7 bases and J shed 0 bases, with 21 bases lying between them. The germline V gene has CDR1 LGHDT and CDR2 YNNKEL (reference sequence). The CDR3 bases are TGTGCCAGCACCCCTGGCCCCTGGGGCAGGACTAACTATGGCTACACCTTC. It is translated as CASTPGPWGRTNYGYTF.

The V call is TRBV5-1, the J call TRBJ1-4, with 10 bases matching TRBD1. From germline, CDR1 is SGHRS and CDR2 YFSETQ. The CDR3 runs 16 residues. After removal of 4 bases from V and 2 bases from J, the junction contained 5 bases not matched to a gene. CDR3 in DNA: TGCGCCAGCAGCCCCGGACAGGGGGGGACTAATGAAAAACTGTTTTTT. Translating it yields CASSPGQGGTNEKLFF.

The chain employs TRBV6-2 or TRBV6-3 and TRBJ1-2; 10 bases line up with TRBD1. The V gene end was trimmed by 1 base and the J gene end by 6 bases; junction bases not matched to a gene: 2. The CDR3 spans 14 residues. The germline V gene encodes CDR1 MNHEY and CDR2 SVGEGT. Written as DNA, the CDR3 is TGTGCCAGCAGTTACTTCGGACAGGGGGATGGCTACACCTTC. Protein product: CASSYFGQGDGYTF.

The chain couples TRBV18 to TRBJ1-1; D might be TRBD1 (5 bases). Trimming left V 4 bases short and J 1 base short, with 13 bases between. Germline V CDR1 and CDR2: KGHSH, LQKENI. CDR3 length: 15 amino acids. For the CDR3, the DNA is TGTGCCAGCTCACAACAGACAGCGCAGAACACTGAAGCTTTCTTT. Translation: CASSQQTAQNTEAFF.

The rearrangement links TRBV6-5 to TRBJ1-3; D ambiguous. This CDR3 has 12 amino acids. CDR1 and CDR2 (germline): MNHEY, SVGAGI. V lost 8 bases to trimming and J lost 11 bases, with 16 bases between them. The CDR3 is CASHLVGLAIYF. The CDR3 DNA is TGTGCCAGCCACTTGGTGGGCCTGGCCATATATTTT.

This clone is a singleton in its sample. The rearrangement links TRBV3-1 (or the pseudogene TRBV3-2) to TRBJ2-7; 7 bases are a match to TRBD1. The germline gives CDR1 LGHDT, CDR2 YNNKEL (reference sequence). This CDR3 has 11 amino acids. J was trimmed by 7 bases and V by 6 bases; bases with no gene match: 3. The CDR3 coding sequence is TGTGCCAGCAGGTCACAGGGGGAGCAGTACTTC. Translation: CASRSQGEQYF.

The chain uses TRBV11-2 and TRBJ1-1; D unresolved. CDR3 size: 14 residues. The germline gives CDR1 SGHAT, CDR2 FQNNGV. V was cut by 3 bases and J by 2 bases, with 10 bases left in between. Here the CDR3 reads CASSLGNTNTEAFF. In nucleotides, the CDR3 is TGTGCCAGCAGCTTGGGCAACACAAACACTGAAGCTTTCTTT.

In this sample, this clone turned up once. The chain is built from TRBV15 and TRBJ2-1; maybe TRBD1 (6 bases). This CDR3 contains 18 residues. The germline V and J ends were trimmed by 1 base and 0 bases, with 16 bases remaining between them. Germline V lookup: CDR1 LNHNV, CDR2 YYDKDF (reference sequence). The CDR3 bases are TGTGCCACCAGCAGAGGGGCATCAGGGGTTAGCTCCTACAATGAGCAGTTCTTC. It translates to CATSRGASGVSSYNEQFF.

The chain joins TRBV19 to TRBJ2-7; 7 nucleotides agree with TRBD1. V was clipped by 5 bases and J by 0 bases; unmatched bases: 4. The germline gives CDR1 LNHDA, CDR2 SQIVND (reference sequence). This CDR3 has 14 amino acids. CDR3: CASSGTVSSYEQYF. Here the CDR3 DNA reads TGTGCCAGTAGTGGGACAGTGAGCTCCTACGAGCAGTACTTC.

The V and J genes are TRBV5-4 and TRBJ1-6, with TRBD1 matching over 10 bases. With 4 bases clipped from V and 9 bases from J, the junction kept 7 bases outside the gene matches. The CDR3 is 15 residues long. CDR1 is SGHNT and CDR2 is YYREEE in the germline V gene (reference sequence). CDR3 DNA sequence: TGTGCCAGCAGCCCCCGACAGGGGGCCGCTTCACCCCTCCACTTT. Encoded protein: CASSPRQGAASPLHF.

The V call is TRBV4-1, the J call TRBJ2-2; 11 nucleotides align to TRBD1. This CDR3 has 16 residues. Germline values: CDR1 MGHRA, CDR2 YSYEKL. The V segment lost 4 bases and the J segment 5 bases; nucleotides outside the gene matches: 6. The CDR3 loop is CASSRGTGGRTGELFF. As DNA, the CDR3 is TGCGCCAGCAGCCGGGGGACAGGGGGTAGGACCGGGGAGCTGTTTTTT.

The genes are TRBV2 and TRBJ1-6, with D perhaps matching TRBD1 (6 bases). The CDR3 contains 15 residues. Germline V gives CDR1 SNHLY, CDR2 FYNNEI. The germline V and J ends were trimmed by 7 bases and 8 bases, with 18 bases remaining between them. CDR3 in amino acids: CASTKGGAGDSPLHF. The CDR3 DNA sequence: TGTGCCAGCACCAAAGGGGGGGCAGGGGATTCACCCCTCCACTTT.

This chain joins TRBV7-3 and TRBJ1-1, with no clear D. CDR3 length equals 13 residues. Germline CDR1 and CDR2: SGHTA and FQGTGA. Trimming removed 1 base at V and 2 bases at J, with 5 bases between. The DNA for the CDR3 is TGTGCCAGCAGCTTAAACATCAACACTGAAGCTTTCTTT. Its protein product is CASSLNINTEAFF.

V gene TRBV6-6 combines with J gene TRBJ1-2; 8 bases agree with TRBD1. Germline lookup yields CDR1 MNHNY and CDR2 SVGAGI (reference sequence). The V gene end was trimmed by 4 bases and the J gene end by 4 bases; junction bases not matched to a gene: 11. The CDR3 length is 16 residues. CDR3 in amino acids: CASSSDFQGALYGYTF. The CDR3 region has the DNA TGTGCCAGCAGTTCCGACTTCCAGGGGGCTCTCTATGGCTACACCTTC.

The chain employs TRBV27 and TRBJ2-1; 14 positions agree with TRBD2. V dropped 3 bases and J dropped 9; count of bases not matched to a gene: 13. Germline V gives CDR1 MNHEY, CDR2 SMNVEV (reference sequence). This CDR3 comprises 18 residues. CDR3 DNA: TGTGCCAGCAGTTTCCCCCCTAAGACTAGCGGGGGGGTAGGTGAGCAGTTCTTC. Translation: CASSFPPKTSGGVGEQFF.